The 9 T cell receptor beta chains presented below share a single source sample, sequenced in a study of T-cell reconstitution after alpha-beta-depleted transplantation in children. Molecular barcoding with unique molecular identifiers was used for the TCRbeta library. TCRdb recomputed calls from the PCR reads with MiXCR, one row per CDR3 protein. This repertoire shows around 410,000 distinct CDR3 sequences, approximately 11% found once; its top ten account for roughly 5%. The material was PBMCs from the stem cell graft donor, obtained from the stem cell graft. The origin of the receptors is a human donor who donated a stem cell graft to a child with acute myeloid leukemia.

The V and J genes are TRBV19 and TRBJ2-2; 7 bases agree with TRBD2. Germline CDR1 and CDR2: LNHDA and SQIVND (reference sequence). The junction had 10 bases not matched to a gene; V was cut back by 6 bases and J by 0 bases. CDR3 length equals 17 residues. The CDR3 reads CASSPLWGGTNTGELFF. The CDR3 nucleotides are TGTGCCAGTAGCCCCCTGTGGGGGGGAACGAACACCGGGGAGCTGTTTTTT. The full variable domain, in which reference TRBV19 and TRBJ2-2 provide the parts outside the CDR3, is DGGITQSPKYLFRKEGQNVTLSCEQNLNHDAMYWYRQDPGQGLRLIYYSQIVNDFQKGDIAEGYSVSREKKESFPLTVTSAQKNPTAFYLCASSPLWGGTNTGELFFGEGSRLTVL.

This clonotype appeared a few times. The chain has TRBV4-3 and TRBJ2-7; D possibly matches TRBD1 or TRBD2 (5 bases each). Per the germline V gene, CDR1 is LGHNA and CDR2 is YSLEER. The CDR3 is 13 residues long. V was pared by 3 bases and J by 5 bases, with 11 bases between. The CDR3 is CASSQRDGDEQYF. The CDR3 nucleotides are TGCGCCAGCAGCCAGAGGGACGGAGACGAGCAGTACTTC.

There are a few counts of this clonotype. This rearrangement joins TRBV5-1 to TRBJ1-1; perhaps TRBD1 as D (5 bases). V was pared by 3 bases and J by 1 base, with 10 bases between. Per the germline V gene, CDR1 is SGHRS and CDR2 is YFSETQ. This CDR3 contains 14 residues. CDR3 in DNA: TGCGCCAGCAGCTCTGGGGCAGAGAACACTGAAGCTTTCTTT. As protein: CASSSGAENTEAFF.

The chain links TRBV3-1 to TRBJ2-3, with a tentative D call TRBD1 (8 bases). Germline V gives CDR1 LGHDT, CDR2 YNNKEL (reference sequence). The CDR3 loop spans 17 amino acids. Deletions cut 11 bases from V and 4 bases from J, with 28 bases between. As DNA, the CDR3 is TGTGCCTCCAGCCACTACGGCCGGACAGGGAGGGCAGATACGCAGTATTTT. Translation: CASSHYGRTGRADTQYF.

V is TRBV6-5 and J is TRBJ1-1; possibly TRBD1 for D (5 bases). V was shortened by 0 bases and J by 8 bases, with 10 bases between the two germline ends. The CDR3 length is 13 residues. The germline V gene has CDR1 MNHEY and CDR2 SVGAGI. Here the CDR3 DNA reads TGTGCCAGCAGTTACTCCTTTGGGGCCGAAGCTTTCTTT. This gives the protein CASSYSFGAEAFF.

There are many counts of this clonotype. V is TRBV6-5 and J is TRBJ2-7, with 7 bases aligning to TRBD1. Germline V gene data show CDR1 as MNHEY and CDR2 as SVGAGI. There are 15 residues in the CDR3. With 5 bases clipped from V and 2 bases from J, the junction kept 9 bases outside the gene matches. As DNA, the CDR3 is TGTGCCAGCAGTAACGACAGGGTGCTGACCTACGAGCAGTACGTC. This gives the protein CASSNDRVLTYEQYV.

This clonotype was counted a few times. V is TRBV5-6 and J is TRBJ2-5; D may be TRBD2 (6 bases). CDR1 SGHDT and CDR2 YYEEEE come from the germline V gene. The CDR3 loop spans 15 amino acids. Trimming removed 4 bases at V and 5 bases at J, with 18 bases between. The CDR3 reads CASSPGVLGLETQYF. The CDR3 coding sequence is TGTGCCAGCAGCCCGGGGGTACTTGGTTTGGAGACCCAGTACTTC.

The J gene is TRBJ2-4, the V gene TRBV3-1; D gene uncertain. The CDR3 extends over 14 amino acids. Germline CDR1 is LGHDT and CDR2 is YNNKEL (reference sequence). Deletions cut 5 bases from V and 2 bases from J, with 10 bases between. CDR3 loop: CASSAGGPKNIQYF. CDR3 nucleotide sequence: TGTGCCAGCAGCGCCGGTGGGCCCAAAAACATTCAGTACTTC.

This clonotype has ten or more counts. CDR3 nucleotides: TGTGCCATCAGGGGGGACAGTCAAGAGACCCAGTACTTC. Encoded protein: CAIRGDSQETQYF. The V call is TRBV10-3, the J call TRBJ2-5; 7 bases are a match to TRBD1. The CDR3 sequence is 13 residues long. Germline trimming cut 6 bases from V and 2 bases from J; bases unmatched to any gene: 3. The germline V gene encodes CDR1 ENHRY and CDR2 SYGVKD.